This T cell receptor (beta chain) was recorded in a study of graft-versus-host responses after intestinal transplantation. Across the study: Isolated intestinal, liver-intestinal, or multivisceral transplants were what recipients had. The whole recipient group had anti-thymocyte globulin induction followed by tacrolimus and steroids for two to four years.

Study conclusions and caveats: Recipient marrow harbored GvH clones, some of which surfaced first in ileum or blood.

This clone was recorded once. Antigen: not known. Clones were read by immunoSEQ multiplex PCR, and TCRdb kept only the in-frame ones, dropping some. The sample yields some 15,000 clones, about 74% seen once. The CDR3 is 15 amino acids. CDR1 and CDR2 (germline): MNHNY, SVGAGI (reference sequence). Trimming took off 5 bases at V and 6 bases at J, with 17 bases between the two ends. Both intraepithelial and lamina propria lymphocytes were released by processing graft tissue. The source is a human patient who received an intestinal transplant, so some T cells may come from the graft donor. Sequenced here: ileum tissue, sampled 14 days after transplant. The chain combines TRBV6-6 with TRBJ1-5; a possible D gene is TRBD1 (5 bases). The CDR3 here is CASSGEGGRGQPQHF. The CDR3 DNA follows: TGTGCCAGCAGTGGTGAGGGTGGGAGGGGTCAGCCCCAGCATTTT.